Shown below are 26 T cell receptor beta chains from a single sample sequenced in a study of molecular identifiers for immune sequencing clone quantification. TCRdb ran MiXCR on the PCR reads and lists one entry per CDR3 protein. The data hold approximately 630,000 distinct CDR3 sequences, with roughly 27% observed a single time. What was sequenced was naive CD8+ T cells from blood, with Jurkat cell RNA spiked in. Subset: FACS-sorted CD8+CD4-CCR7+CD45RA+ naive T cells. The receptor set was obtained from a human donor in good health. Some libraries in this study had Jurkat cell RNA spiked in.

Comments on this clonotype: Possible read error: a much larger clone is one base away. V usage is TRBV2 and J usage is TRBJ2-3; tentatively, D is TRBD1 (5 bases). Near its end, the DNA agrees better with TRBJ1-5, so the J call may be wrong. CDR1 is SNHLY, CDR2 FYNNEI, per germline. The CDR3 contains 13 residues. For the CDR3, the DNA is TGTGCCAGCAGCGTCGGGACCACAGATACGCAGCATTTT. Translation: CASSVGTTDTQHF.

This clonotype appeared many times. This chain joins TRBV28 and TRBJ2-7, with a weak D call TRBD2 (5 bases). CDR1 is MDHEN, CDR2 SYDVKM, per germline. This CDR3 has 14 residues. V was pared by 5 bases and J by 4 bases, with 15 bases between. CDR3 loop: CASSIRRSGYEQYF. In nucleotides, the CDR3 is TGTGCCAGCAGTATACGTCGTTCGGGGTACGAGCAGTACTTC.

This clonotype was seen a handful of times. This chain joins TRBV5-3 and TRBJ2-7; no definite D call. TRBV5-3 has ORF status, its function being uncertain. V lost 8 bases, J lost 3 bases, and 18 bases lay in between. The CDR3 is 14 amino acids. The CDR3 DNA is TGTGCCAGCAGTAGTGACCAGGACCTCTACGAGCAGTACTTC. Translated, it gives CASSSDQDLYEQYF.

This clonotype was counted at least ten times. This chain uses TRBV5-1 with TRBJ2-6; 11 bases map to TRBD1. The germline V gene encodes CDR1 SGHRS and CDR2 YFSETQ. The CDR3 has 19 amino acids. The J segment lost 0 bases and the V segment lost 3 bases, leaving 8 bases of the junction unmatched. This CDR3 is CASSSVIGTGGSGANVLTF. CDR3 DNA sequence: TGCGCCAGCAGCTCCGTGATTGGGACAGGGGGCTCTGGGGCCAACGTCCTGACTTTC.

V usage is TRBV9 and J usage is TRBJ2-7; TRBD1 matches at 7 bases. Trimming took 0 bases from V and 5 from J; bases not matched to a gene: 8. The CDR3 covers 15 residues. The germline V gene has CDR1 SGDLS and CDR2 YYNGEE. The CDR3 loop is CASSVVETGLHEQYF. CDR3 in DNA: TGTGCCAGCAGCGTAGTCGAGACAGGGTTACACGAGCAGTACTTC.

The rearrangement links TRBV7-9 to TRBJ2-7; D is unresolved. Germline-derived CDR1 and CDR2 are SEHNR and FQNEAQ (reference sequence). There are 16 residues in the CDR3. With 3 bases removed from V and 5 bases from J, the gap between germline ends came to 20 bases. The CDR3, as DNA: TGTGCCAGCAGCTTGAATCTTGGCGTAAACCGGGACGAGCAGTACTTC. Its protein product is CASSLNLGVNRDEQYF.

For this clonotype: A much larger clone lies a single base off, so this may be a read error. The chain links TRBV7-9 to TRBJ2-7; D unresolved. Per germline, CDR1 SEHNR and CDR2 FQNEAQ (reference sequence). CDR3 length equals 15 residues. Written as DNA, the CDR3 is TGTGCCGGCAGCTCAGGCCGGCGCTTGGCCTACGAGCAGTACTTC. Translating gives CAGSSGRRLAYEQYF.

This clonotype has a handful of counts. The chain is built from TRBV30 and TRBJ1-2; D not resolved. The CDR3 runs 12 residues. Trimming shortened V by 1 base and J by 12 bases, and 15 bases separated the two germline ends. Germline V gene lookup returns CDR1 GTSNPN and CDR2 SVGIG (reference sequence). The CDR3 nucleotides are TGTGCCTGGAGTGGGCCCGCGCCCCGGCACACCTTC. This codes for CAWSGPAPRHTF.

About this clonotype itself: Being one base from a much bigger clone, this may be a read error. This chain connects TRBV7-2 to TRBJ2-3; the match to TRBD2 covers 14 bases. In germline, CDR1 is SGHTA, CDR2 FQGNSA. CDR3 length: 18 residues. The CDR3 here is CASSPGLAGEILTDAQYF. The CDR3 nucleotides read TGTGCCAGCAGCCCGGGACTAGCGGGAGAGATCCTTACAGATGCGCAGTATTTT. The entire variable domain, with the rest obtained from reference TRBV7-2 and TRBJ2-3, is as follows: GAGVSQSPSNKVTEKGKDVELRCDPISGHTALYWYRQSLGQGLEFLIYFQGNSAPDKSGLPSDRFSAERTGGSVSTLTIQRTQQEDSAVYLCASSPGLAGEILTDAQYFGPGTRLTVL.

The V and J genes are TRBV7-9 and TRBJ2-1; 9 bases fit TRBD2. The trim removed 8 bases at V and 1 base at J, leaving 9 bases unmatched. CDR3 length equals 16 residues. Germline CDR1 SEHNR, CDR2 FQNEAQ (reference sequence). CDR3 DNA sequence: TGTGCCAGCCTCGGGGGTAGCGGGAGTTCCTACAATGAGCAGTTCTTC. Residues: CASLGGSGSSYNEQFF.

The V and J genes are TRBV2 and TRBJ1-2, with D tentatively TRBD1 (5 bases). V lost 10 bases to trimming and J lost 1 base, with 13 bases between them. Germline V lookup: CDR1 SNHLY, CDR2 FYNNEI. This CDR3 has 13 amino acids. The CDR3: CAIPGEGNYGYTF. CDR3 sequence (DNA): TGTGCCATCCCGGGGGAGGGTAACTATGGCTACACCTTC.

This clonotype has a count of ten or more. The rearrangement uses TRBV29-1 and TRBJ2-2; TRBD2 matches 7 bases. The CDR3 consists of 14 residues. V dropped 6 bases and J dropped 2; count of bases not matched to a gene: 6. The germline V gene has CDR1 SQVTM and CDR2 ANQGSEA. The CDR3 reads CSVAGTTNTGELFF. CDR3 nucleotides: TGCAGCGTAGCCGGGACTACCAACACCGGGGAGCTGTTTTTT.

This clonotype was recorded many times. This chain connects TRBV11-2 to TRBJ1-5; D is uncertain. CDR1 and CDR2 (germline): SGHAT, FQNNGV. V shed 5 bases and J shed 5 bases, with 10 bases lying between them. The CDR3 consists of 13 residues. The chain's CDR3 is CASSKVPDQPQHF. The CDR3 nucleotides are TGTGCCAGCAGCAAAGTACCAGATCAGCCCCAGCATTTT.

This clonotype was observed a handful of times. CDR3 nucleotides: TGTGCCAGCAGCCAATCGATCACAGATAATTCACCCCTCCACTTT. Its protein is CASSQSITDNSPLHF. The chain has TRBV16 and TRBJ1-6; D is unresolved. The CDR3 spans 15 residues. V lost 0 bases and J 5 bases, leaving 8 bases between the germline ends. CDR1 and CDR2 from the germline V gene are KGHSY and FQNENV.

This clonotype has a count of ten or more. The gene calls are TRBV10-3 and TRBJ2-3; D remains ambiguous. From germline, CDR1 is ENHRY and CDR2 SYGVKD. V was cut by 0 bases and J by 0 bases, with 10 bases left in between. This CDR3 is 16 amino acids long. CDR3 sequence reads: CAISESTTSSTDTQYF. DNA of the CDR3: TGTGCCATCAGTGAGTCTACTACCTCTAGCACAGATACGCAGTATTTT.

The chain employs TRBV28 and TRBJ2-3; 9 nucleotides agree with TRBD1. The CDR3 loop spans 16 amino acids. V lost 7 bases and J lost 3; bases outside the gene matches: 11. Per germline, CDR1 MDHEN and CDR2 SYDVKM. Here the CDR3 reads CASTIYRTGVTDTQYF. CDR3 in DNA: TGTGCCAGCACTATATACAGGACAGGGGTAACAGATACGCAGTATTTT. Filled out from reference TRBV28 and TRBJ2-3, the complete variable domain reads DVKVTQSSRYLVKRTGEKVFLECVQDMDHENMFWYRQDPGLGLRLIYFSYDVKMKEKGDIPEGYSVSREKKERFSLILESASTNQTSMYLCASTIYRTGVTDTQYFGPGTRLTVL.

This clonotype was seen a few times. The chain employs TRBV5-1 and TRBJ2-2; the match to TRBD1 covers 7 bases. In germline, CDR1 is SGHRS, CDR2 YFSETQ. The CDR3 length is 14 residues. V gave up 4 bases and J gave up 5 bases; unmatched junction bases: 5. This CDR3 is CASSGGQTTGELFF. The CDR3 DNA is TGCGCCAGCAGCGGGGGACAGACTACCGGGGAGCTGTTTTTT.

For this clonotype: Being one base from a much bigger clone, this may be a read error. This chain uses TRBV6-6 with TRBJ2-5; D may be TRBD1 or TRBD2 (5 bases each). Germline V CDR1 and CDR2: MNHNY, SVGAGI (reference sequence). The CDR3 has 15 amino acids. CDR3 residues: CASSYSVSGQEPQYF. In DNA form, the CDR3 reads TGTGCCAGCAGTTACTCTGTCTCGGGGCAAGAGCCCCAGTACTTC.

This clonotype was counted between two and nine times. DNA of the CDR3: TGTGCCAGCAGTCAAGGACCCTTGAATGAGCAGTTCTTC. Its protein product is CASSQGPLNEQFF. The J gene is TRBJ2-1, the V gene TRBV12-3 or TRBV12-4; D is unresolved. The CDR3 is 13 amino acids. Between the trimmed V and J ends, which lost 5 bases and 7 bases, there was a span of 12 bases.

This clonotype was seen a handful of times. The V and J genes are TRBV3-1 and TRBJ1-3; 7 nucleotides match TRBD1. In germline, CDR1 is LGHDT, CDR2 YNNKEL (reference sequence). This CDR3 is built from 16 residues. Trimming cost V 4 bases and J 3 bases; bases outside gene matches: 9. This CDR3 is CASSPSPQGFGNTIYF. The CDR3 DNA follows: TGTGCCAGCAGCCCCAGCCCACAGGGGTTTGGAAACACCATATATTTT.

The V gene is TRBV7-8, the J gene TRBJ2-7; the match to TRBD1 covers 8 bases. CDR1 is SGHVS and CDR2 is FQNEAQ in the germline V gene. The V gene end was trimmed by 1 base and the J gene end by 6 bases; junction bases not matched to a gene: 5. The CDR3 is made up of 14 amino acids. CDR3 nucleotide sequence: TGTGCCAGCAGCTTAGGGACAGGGATGATCGAGCAGTACTTC. The encoded protein is CASSLGTGMIEQYF.

Remarks on this clonotype: A much larger clonotype is one base distant, so this may be a read error. The chain is built from TRBV12-5 and TRBJ1-5; D possibly uses TRBD1 or TRBD2 (6 bases each). Near its end, the DNA agrees better with TRBJ2-3, so the J call may be wrong. This CDR3 has 12 residues. CDR1 LGHNT and CDR2 FRNRAP come from the germline V gene. The CDR3 DNA reads TGTGCTAGTCAAGGGGGGAGTCAGCCCCAGTATTTT. It codes for CASQGGSQPQYF.

The chain employs TRBV28 and TRBJ2-1; 10 bases are a match to TRBD2. The V segment lost 5 bases and the J segment 3 bases; nucleotides outside the gene matches: 7. Germline CDR1 is MDHEN and CDR2 is SYDVKM. The CDR3 spans 16 residues. The CDR3 DNA reads TGTGCCAGCAGTCTCCGCCGGACTAGCGGCTACAATGAGCAGTTCTTC. Its protein product is CASSLRRTSGYNEQFF. The whole variable domain, remainder taken from reference TRBV28 and TRBJ2-1, is DVKVTQSSRYLVKRTGEKVFLECVQDMDHENMFWYRQDPGLGLRLIYFSYDVKMKEKGDIPEGYSVSREKKERFSLILESASTNQTSMYLCASSLRRTSGYNEQFFGPGTRLTVL.

This clonotype is a singleton in its sample. The junction differs from germline at one of its ends, possibly a read error. This rearrangement joins TRBV4-3 to TRBJ1-6; 8 nucleotides agree with TRBD1. Germline V CDR1 and CDR2: LGHNA, YSLEER. There are 14 residues in the CDR3. CDR3 nucleotide sequence: TGCGCCAGCAGCCCCGACAGGGGTAATTCACACCTCCACTTT. Translation: CASSPDRGNSHLHF.

This clonotype was detected ten times or more. J is TRBJ1-1 and V is TRBV9; D possibly corresponds to TRBD1 (5 bases). V lost 3 bases and J lost 1, with 16 bases in between. The length of the CDR3 is 16 residues. Per the germline V gene, CDR1 is SGDLS and CDR2 is YYNGEE. The CDR3 DNA is TGTGCCAGCAGCGGAGGCGGGCAGGGCGAGAACACTGAAGCTTTCTTT. As protein: CASSGGGQGENTEAFF. Based on the CDR3 plus reference TRBV9 and TRBJ1-1, the full variable domain is DSGVTQTPKHLITATGQRVTLRCSPRSGDLSVYWYQQSLDQGLQFLIQYYNGEERAKGNILERFSAQQFPDLHSELNLSSLELGDSALYFCASSGGGQGENTEAFFGQGTRLTVV.

The chain combines TRBV4-1 with TRBJ2-1; 13 nucleotides match TRBD2. The V segment lost 4 bases and the J segment 3 bases; nucleotides outside the gene matches: 9. CDR1 is MGHRA and CDR2 is YSYEKL in the germline V gene. This CDR3 region has 18 residues. The CDR3 DNA reads TGCGCCAGCAGCCTACTAGCGGGGGGGCTTAATAGCTACAATGAGCAGTTCTTC. This encodes CASSLLAGGLNSYNEQFF.